This TCR beta chain derives from a study of OX40 agonist ivuxolimab in advanced cancers. The CDR3 runs 13 residues. The germline V gene encodes CDR1 KGHSH and CDR2 LQKENI. The V and J ends lost 6 bases and 6 bases respectively, with 13 bases between them. Method: immunoSEQ multiplex PCR; TCRdb's copy keeps in-frame clones and lacks some. This table has approximately 72,000 clones, just over 85% appearing once. This rearrangement joins TRBV18 to TRBJ2-3, with a possible D match to TRBD2 (5 bases). The sequence was obtained from an adult with an advanced solid tumor such as melanoma, head and neck, liver or kidney cancer. Material: CD4+ or CD8+ T cells sorted from blood, obtained in a trial of the OX40 agonist ivuxolimab. CDR3 loop: CASSLSERDTQYF. The CDR3 nucleotides read TGTGCCAGCTCCCTCTCCGAGCGGGATACGCAGTATTTT.